This T cell receptor beta chain was sequenced for a study of blood T cell repertoires in COVID-19. CDR3 length equals 13 residues. Per germline, CDR1 SGHRS and CDR2 YFSETQ. V was trimmed by 3 bases and J by 5 bases, leaving 11 bases between them. Sequencing was performed with immunoSEQ multiplex PCR; in TCRdb, only in-frame clones are kept and a portion is missing. The table has approximately 240,000 clones, approximately 79% seen once. The sequencing input was peripheral blood. The chain has TRBV5-1 and TRBJ1-1; a weak D match, TRBD1 (6 bases). The TCR originated in a woman aged 40-49 years with active or convalescent COVID-19. DNA for the CDR3: TGCGCCAGCAGCTCACAGGGTAGGACTGAAGCTTTCTTT. Translation gives CASSSQGRTEAFF.